This entry lists 13 T cell receptor beta chains sequenced from one sample in a study of T cell responses to AZD1222 COVID-19 vaccine (TCRdb year 2021). Libraries were constructed by the immunoSEQ multiplex PCR assay. As stored in TCRdb, this immuneACCESS dataset retains in-frame rearrangements with V and J assigned. A fraction of the clones does not appear; measured against another copy, unresolved V genes explain less than half of the discrepancy, and the remainder lacks a known reason. The sample table lists 130,000 or so clones, 91% of them with a count of one. The top ten constitute 5% to 6.5% of the sample. This sample's time point label indicates: baseline before first vaccination. Here the sequenced sample was peripheral blood, taken on day 0 of AZD1222 vaccination. Every receptor here comes from an adult in good health.

The chain has TRBV11-3 and TRBJ2-5, with D perhaps matching TRBD1 (5 bases). Germline V CDR1 and CDR2: SGHNT, YENEEA. The CDR3 consists of 14 residues. Trimming removed 2 bases from V and 4 bases from J, with 11 bases in between. The CDR3 DNA follows: TGTGCCAGCAGCTTATCAACAGGCTCAGAGACCCAGTACTTC. Its translation: CASSLSTGSETQYF.

The V gene is TRBV9, the J gene TRBJ1-1; TRBD1 is a possible D gene (5 bases). CDR3 length: 15 residues. CDR1 is SGDLS, CDR2 YYNGEE, per germline. The V gene lost 0 bases and the J gene lost 6 bases, with 15 bases spanning the gap. CDR3 amino acids: CASSVGGTAGAEAFF. CDR3 nucleotide sequence: TGTGCCAGCAGCGTAGGGGGGACCGCGGGCGCTGAAGCTTTCTTT.

This chain links TRBV9 with TRBJ2-5; D possibly matches TRBD1 or TRBD2 (6 bases each). The germline gives CDR1 SGDLS, CDR2 YYNGEE. The V and J ends lost 4 bases and 4 bases respectively, with 17 bases between them. The CDR3 sequence is 15 residues long. DNA for the CDR3: TGTGCCAGCAGCCTCCAGGAGGGGGTCGGAGAGACCCAGTACTTC. Its translation: CASSLQEGVGETQYF.

The chain has TRBV19 and TRBJ2-5; D might be TRBD1 or TRBD2, each matching 7 bases. There are 14 residues in the CDR3. CDR1 is LNHDA and CDR2 is SQIVND in the germline V gene (reference sequence). Trimming took 4 bases from V and 6 from J, leaving 15 bases between them. The CDR3 region is CASSTGGQEQTQYF. The CDR3 DNA is TGTGCCAGTAGTACGGGAGGACAGGAGCAGACCCAGTACTTC.

The chain recombines TRBV28 with TRBJ1-6, with a possible D match to TRBD1 (6 bases). Trimming took 5 bases from V and 1 from J, leaving 15 bases between them. Looked up from germline, CDR1 is MDHEN and CDR2 is SYDVKM. The CDR3 loop spans 17 amino acids. CDR3: CASSEGGAGSYNSPLHF. The CDR3 DNA sequence: TGTGCCAGCAGTGAGGGGGGCGCGGGTTCCTATAATTCACCCCTCCACTTT. The entire variable domain, with the rest obtained from reference TRBV28 and TRBJ1-6, is as follows: DVKVTQSSRYLVKRTGEKVFLECVQDMDHENMFWYRQDPGLGLRLIYFSYDVKMKEKGDIPEGYSVSREKKERFSLILESASTNQTSMYLCASSEGGAGSYNSPLHFGNGTRLTVT.

This sequence joins TRBV27 and TRBJ1-2, with D tentatively TRBD1 (5 bases). The V end was cut by 3 bases, the J end by 5 bases, with 13 bases between. Per germline, CDR1 MNHEY and CDR2 SMNVEV (reference sequence). The CDR3 contains 14 residues. The CDR3 coding sequence is TGTGCCAGCAGTTTCTTGGGGGTTGGGTATGGCTACACCTTC. Protein: CASSFLGVGYGYTF.

The CDR3 region has the DNA TGTGCCAGCGGCCTTAGCGGGAGCGGGGCCGAGACCCAGTACTTC. This codes for CASGLSGSGAETQYF. The chain recombines TRBV6-5 with TRBJ2-5; 9 bases map to TRBD2. The CDR3 extends over 15 amino acids. Losses at the gene ends were 8 bases for V and 5 bases for J; bases not matched to a gene: 12. CDR1 MNHEY and CDR2 SVGAGI come from the germline V gene.

The chain is built from TRBV2 and TRBJ2-2; 9 positions agree with TRBD2. This CDR3 contains 15 residues. V dropped 3 bases and J dropped 5; count of bases not matched to a gene: 4. Germline CDR1 is SNHLY and CDR2 is FYNNEI. The CDR3 bases are TGTGCCAGCAGTGATTATACTAGCGGGACCGGGGAGCTGTTTTTT. It specifies CASSDYTSGTGELFF.

This clone was recorded a few times. The chain recombines TRBV9 with TRBJ1-2; no clear D. CDR1 is SGDLS and CDR2 is YYNGEE in the germline V gene. The CDR3 contains 14 residues. V was clipped by 0 bases and J by 8 bases, with 14 bases between them. CDR3 residues: CASSVGSRVEGYTF. The CDR3 DNA is TGTGCCAGCAGCGTAGGGTCACGGGTAGAGGGCTACACCTTC. Full variable domain (rest looked up from reference TRBV9 and TRBJ1-2): DSGVTQTPKHLITATGQRVTLRCSPRSGDLSVYWYQQSLDQGLQFLIQYYNGEERAKGNILERFSAQQFPDLHSELNLSSLELGDSALYFCASSVGSRVEGYTFGSGTRLTVV.

The chain has TRBV28 and TRBJ2-3, with a possible D match to TRBD2 (6 bases). V was clipped by 4 bases and J by 2 bases, with 10 bases between them. This CDR3 region has 14 residues. Germline CDR1 MDHEN, CDR2 SYDVKM. CDR3 nucleotide sequence: TGTGCCAGCAGTTATAGCGGTGTCACAGATACGCAGTATTTT. It encodes CASSYSGVTDTQYF.

This chain joins TRBV30 and TRBJ1-6; D is undetermined. Trimming removed 0 bases at V and 0 bases at J, with 12 bases between. There are 17 residues in the CDR3. Germline lookup yields CDR1 GTSNPN and CDR2 SVGIG (reference sequence). CDR3 sequence (DNA): TGTGCCTGGAGTGTACAAATCCTCAGCTCCTATAATTCACCCCTCCACTTT. Translation gives CAWSVQILSSYNSPLHF.

CDR3 sequence: CASSPRTAGNTIYF. The CDR3 DNA reads TGTGCCAGCAGCCCTCGGACAGCTGGAAACACCATATATTTT. The chain couples TRBV9 to TRBJ1-3, with D possibly TRBD1 on 6 matching bases. The CDR3 loop spans 14 amino acids. V lost 4 bases to trimming and J lost 2 bases, with 10 bases between them. CDR1 and CDR2 (germline): SGDLS, YYNGEE.

The rearrangement links TRBV13 to TRBJ2-1; TRBD1 aligns across 7 bases. Trimming removed 5 bases from V and 1 base from J; junction bases left unmatched: 5. The CDR3 is 15 residues long. The germline V gene encodes CDR1 PRHDT and CDR2 FYEKMQ (reference sequence). The CDR3 loop is CASSEGRGSYNEQFF. The DNA for the CDR3 is TGTGCCAGCAGCGAAGGCAGGGGGTCCTACAATGAGCAGTTCTTC.